These 17 T cell receptor beta chains were all obtained from the same sample, sequenced in a study of blood T cell repertoires in COVID-19. Sequencing used immunoSEQ multiplex PCR; TCRdb keeps in-frame clones, though not all of them. The sample includes approximately 470,000 clones, about 90% of them seen just once. Sequencing input: PBMCs or T cells enriched from blood (not recorded which). Source of these receptors: a woman between 18 and 29 years old who had recovered from COVID-19.

The chain joins TRBV19 to TRBJ2-4; TRBD1 aligns across 7 bases. After removal of 1 base from V and 6 bases from J, the junction contained 0 bases not matched to a gene. This CDR3 spans 13 amino acids. The germline CDR1 and CDR2 sequences are LNHDA and SQIVND (reference sequence). The CDR3 nucleotides are TGTGCCAGTAGTATAGGGGACAGAAACATTCAGTACTTC. It codes for CASSIGDRNIQYF.

This clone was observed a handful of times. The V gene is TRBV19, the J gene TRBJ1-1; no definite D call. V was shortened by 5 bases and J by 2 bases, with 9 bases between the two germline ends. There are 13 residues in the CDR3. Germline V lookup: CDR1 LNHDA, CDR2 SQIVND (reference sequence). CDR3 in amino acids: CASSAQINTEAFF. The CDR3 region has the DNA TGTGCCAGTAGTGCCCAGATTAACACTGAAGCTTTCTTT.

The chain couples TRBV5-6 to TRBJ2-2; D unresolved. The V end was cut by 0 bases, the J end by 5 bases, with 8 bases between. Germline V lookup: CDR1 SGHDT, CDR2 YYEEEE. The CDR3 runs to 14 residues. CDR3 sequence reads: CASSLVVGTGELFF. As DNA, the CDR3 is TGTGCCAGCAGCTTGGTTGTCGGTACCGGGGAGCTGTTTTTT.

The J gene is TRBJ1-4, the V gene TRBV9; TRBD1 might be the D (6 bases). The CDR3 totals 14 residues. The V end lost 2 bases, the J end lost 7 bases, and 12 bases lay between the germline ends. Germline V lookup: CDR1 SGDLS, CDR2 YYNGEE. The CDR3 bases are TGTGCCAGCAGCGTCACAGGGCTGGGTGAAAAACTGTTTTTT. This translates into CASSVTGLGEKLFF.

This sequence joins TRBV19 and TRBJ2-3; the D is unclear. The length of the CDR3 is 14 residues. Trimming left V 7 bases short and J 5 bases short, with 16 bases between. Germline V lookup: CDR1 LNHDA, CDR2 SQIVND (reference sequence). The CDR3 DNA reads TGTGCCAGTACCACATCGAGAGGCAAAGATACGCAGTATTTT. Translation gives CASTTSRGKDTQYF. The whole variable domain, filled in from reference TRBV19 and TRBJ2-3, reads DGGITQSPKYLFRKEGQNVTLSCEQNLNHDAMYWYRQDPGQGLRLIYYSQIVNDFQKGDIAEGYSVSREKKESFPLTVTSAQKNPTAFYLCASTTSRGKDTQYFGPGTRLTVL.

V is TRBV7-2 and J is TRBJ1-2; D gene ambiguous. Trimming removed 5 bases from V and 4 bases from J, with 11 bases in between. The length of the CDR3 is 13 residues. CDR1 and CDR2 (germline): SGHTA, FQGNSA. The CDR3 is CASSPAAFYGYTF. CDR3 nucleotide sequence: TGTGCCAGCAGCCCCGCGGCTTTCTATGGCTACACCTTC.

This chain uses TRBV12-5 with TRBJ2-1; tentative D call: TRBD1 (6 bases). Deletions cut 7 bases from V and 4 bases from J, with 14 bases between. This CDR3 contains 14 residues. Germline CDR1 LGHNT, CDR2 FRNRAP. The CDR3 nucleotides read TGTGCTAGTGCCCCAACAACAGGGTACAATGAGCAGTTCTTC. It translates to CASAPTTGYNEQFF.

The chain has TRBV19 and TRBJ1-4, with D perhaps matching TRBD1 (6 bases). V dropped 6 bases and J dropped 10 bases, with 15 bases sitting between them. This CDR3 has 13 residues. Germline values: CDR1 LNHDA, CDR2 SQIVND (reference sequence). Here the CDR3 reads CASSDQQGRKLFF. The CDR3 nucleotides read TGTGCCAGTAGCGACCAACAGGGTAGAAAACTGTTTTTT.

The CDR3 nucleotides are TGCGCCAGCAGCTTGGGGGCTAGCGGGGAACCAGATACGCAGTATTTT. Residues: CASSLGASGEPDTQYF. The chain is built from TRBV5-1 and TRBJ2-3; 9 bases fit TRBD2. The V gene's germline CDR1 is SGHRS and CDR2 YFSETQ. With 0 bases clipped from V and 4 bases from J, the junction kept 6 bases outside the gene matches. The length of the CDR3 is 16 residues.

In regard to this clone: The same CDR3 is also encoded by other DNA sequences in this sample. V and J are TRBV30 and TRBJ1-5; D is perhaps TRBD1 (6 bases). CDR1 GTSNPN and CDR2 SVGIG come from the germline V gene (reference sequence). V gave up 1 base and J gave up 4 bases, with 8 bases separating them. The CDR3 covers 13 residues. The CDR3 nucleotides read TGTGCCTGGAGTGGGGACACAAATCAGCCCCAGCATTTT. Protein: CAWSGDTNQPQHF.

The rearrangement uses TRBV5-1 and TRBJ2-1; 7 bases agree with TRBD1. This CDR3 region has 17 residues. Looked up from germline, CDR1 is SGHRS and CDR2 is YFSETQ. The ends lost 4 bases at V and 0 bases at J; junction bases unmatched: 10. The CDR3 protein is CASSLTGDGSSYNEQFF. CDR3 in DNA: TGCGCCAGCAGCCTTACAGGGGACGGAAGCTCCTACAATGAGCAGTTCTTC.

The chain combines TRBV12-3 or TRBV12-4 with TRBJ1-2; weak D call: TRBD1 (6 bases). The CDR3 spans 12 residues. V lost 5 bases to trimming and J lost 8 bases, with 12 bases between them. CDR3 coding DNA: TGTGCCAGCAGTCCAGGGGAATTAGGCTACACCTTC. This codes for CASSPGELGYTF.

The J gene is TRBJ2-5, the V gene TRBV6-5; TRBD2 matches at 12 bases. The CDR3 is 14 residues long. Germline-derived CDR1 and CDR2 are MNHEY and SVGAGI. Germline trimming cut 11 bases from V and 4 bases from J; bases unmatched to any gene: 8. DNA for the CDR3: TGTGCCGGACGACTAGCGGGGGATGTAGAGACCCAGTACTTC. Protein product: CAGRLAGDVETQYF.

This rearrangement joins TRBV30 to TRBJ2-7; D unclear. Per the germline V gene, CDR1 is GTSNPN and CDR2 is SVGIG (reference sequence). With 1 base removed from V and 3 bases from J, the gap between germline ends came to 7 bases. CDR3 size: 12 residues. CDR3 nucleotides: TGTGCCTGGAGTGCCGACTTCTACGAGCAGTACTTC. It translates to CAWSADFYEQYF.

The chain combines TRBV2 with TRBJ2-5; possible D gene TRBD2, 6 bases. Between the trimmed V and J ends, which lost 0 bases and 4 bases, there was a span of 15 bases. The germline V gene has CDR1 SNHLY and CDR2 FYNNEI. This CDR3 comprises 16 residues. For the CDR3, the DNA is TGTGCCAGCAGTGAAGCGCTGGGGGGAGGTGGAGAGACCCAGTACTTC. Its translation: CASSEALGGGGETQYF. Full variable domain (outside the CDR3, taken from reference TRBV2 and TRBJ2-5): EPEVTQTPSHQVTQMGQEVILRCVPISNHLYFYWYRQILGQKVEFLVSFYNNEISEKSEIFDDQFSVERPDGSNFTLKIRSTKLEDSAMYFCASSEALGGGGETQYFGPGTRLLVL.

The genes are TRBV5-8 and TRBJ1-1, with D maybe TRBD1 (6 bases). The ends were cut back, 3 bases at V and 3 bases at J, with 27 bases in the middle. CDR3 length: 19 amino acids. CDR1 is SGHTS, CDR2 YDEGEE, per germline. CDR3 coding DNA: TGTGCCAGCAGCTGGGATGGGGCGGGGGCCCTTGTGACCGACACTGAAGCTTTCTTT. This gives the protein CASSWDGAGALVTDTEAFF.

This clone appeared a few times. The chain recombines TRBV5-1 with TRBJ2-5, with a possible D match to TRBD2 (7 bases). The V gene lost 0 bases and the J gene lost 8 bases, with 14 bases spanning the gap. The CDR3 extends over 14 amino acids. The germline gives CDR1 SGHRS, CDR2 YFSETQ. CDR3 nucleotide sequence: TGCGCCAGCAGCTTGGACGCGGGGGCTCAAACCCAGTACTTC. This sequence encodes CASSLDAGAQTQYF.